This T cell receptor beta chain is from a study of CD8+CD57+ T cells in acquired aplastic anemia (dated by TCRdb to the late 2010s). For the study in its entirety: On average, sorted CD4+ and CD8+ cells yielded around 3.4 ug of extracted DNA, with a range of roughly 0.19 to 27.4 ug. A CD8+CD57+ expansion meant a frequency higher than the mean frequency seen in healthy subjects. The investigation overall reported the following: Around 27 CD8+ CDR3 sequences were shared between patients and controls but appeared highly expressed in patients and within their immunodominant clones. No significant difference in CD8+ Simpson's diversity was found between patients and healthy controls (P=0.060).

Genomic DNA was used as template for profiling of TCR beta VDJ combinations and CDR3 sequences. An Illumina HiSeq 2000 was the platform used for TCR repertoire sequencing. As for the original processing: Repertoire assessment relied on Simpson's diversity index, CDR3 size and DJ length profiles, and TRBV/TRBJ rearrangement plots. Whichever DNA sequence was most abundant in the deep sequencing data was defined as the immunodominant clone. CDR3 amino acid sequences were checked for sharing between subjects and were compared against published repertoires and the VDJdb database. The public reads were reanalyzed by TCRdb: fastp trimming at Q25, MiXCR alignment, in-frame beta chains only. Rows with a matching CDR3 protein are joined into one entry that keeps the most common DNA and genes. The V and J calls and clone size come from TCRdb's table, not from the authors' own analysis. Within this sample are 200,000 to 250,000 distinct CDR3 sequences, with under 55% of them counted one time only. The top ten clonotypes cover just under 20% of the sample.

Patients chosen for sequencing had shown expansion of CD8+CD57+ cells by flow cytometry. Severe acquired aplastic anemia was diagnosed in all patients according to International Study of Aplastic Anemia and Agranulocytosis and Camitta criteria. At the time blood was sampled, none of the patients had received any therapy. In the study, sorted CD4+ and CD8+ blood T cells from patients with severe aplastic anemia and from healthy subjects underwent deep sequencing of TCR repertoires. Patients were enrolled in the USA under clinicaltrials.gov protocols 00001620, 01623167, 00001397, 00071045, 00081523 and 00961064. Ficoll-Paque density gradient centrifugation was used to isolate peripheral blood mononuclear cells. CD4+ and CD8+ T cells were sorted by FACS or magnetic beads before DNA extraction. A few counts support this clonotype. What this receptor recognizes is not known. Base-call qualities are not available, and no considerably larger clone is one nucleotide away.

The CDR3 covers 14 residues, taking in both the cysteine and the phenylalanine. Of all the DNA, just the CDR3 is kept, 42 bases in frame from base 1. CDR1 SGHTA and CDR2 FQGNSA are derived from the germline V gene. V ends up 2 bases short and J 4 bases short, with an unmatched junction base count of 5. This sequence uses TRBV7-2 and TRBJ2-7; TRBD2 fits 7 bases in the junction. Sequencing used sorted CD4+, CD8+, or CD8+CD57+ T cells (not recorded which) from PBMCs. The receptor's source is a human donor with aplastic anemia. The CDR3 region has the sequence CASSLMPSGYEQYF. The DNA is TGTGCCAGCAGCTTAATGCCTAGCGGTTACGAGCAGTACTTC.